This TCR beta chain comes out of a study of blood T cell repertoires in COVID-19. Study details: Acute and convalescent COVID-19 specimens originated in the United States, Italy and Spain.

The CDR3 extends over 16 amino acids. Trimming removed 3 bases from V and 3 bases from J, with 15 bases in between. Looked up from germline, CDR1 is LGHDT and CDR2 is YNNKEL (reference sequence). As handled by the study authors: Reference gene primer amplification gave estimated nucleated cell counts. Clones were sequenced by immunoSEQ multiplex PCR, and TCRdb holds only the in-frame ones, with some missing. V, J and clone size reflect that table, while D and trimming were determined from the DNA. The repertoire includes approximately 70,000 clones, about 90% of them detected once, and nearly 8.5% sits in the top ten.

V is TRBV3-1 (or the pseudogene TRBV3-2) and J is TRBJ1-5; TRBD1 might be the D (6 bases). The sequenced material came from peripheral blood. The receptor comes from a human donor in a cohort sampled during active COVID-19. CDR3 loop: CASSQASGHHNQPQHF. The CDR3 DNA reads TGTGCCAGCAGCCAGGCCTCGGGACACCACAATCAGCCCCAGCATTTT.